What follows are 25 T cell receptor beta chains derived from one specimen sequenced in a study of cytomegalovirus exposure and HLA in healthy donors. Primers for the PCR totalled 60 Vbeta and 13 Jbeta. Produced via immunoSEQ multiplex PCR; TCRdb's table is partial and in-frame only. The sample yields 150,000 to 200,000 clones, roughly 80% seen once. The source material was PBMCs. Receptor source: a male donor in good health and CMV-seronegative.

Only a few counts were recorded for this clone. The V call is TRBV7-2, the J call TRBJ2-2; 9 positions agree with TRBD1. Germline values: CDR1 SGHTA, CDR2 FQGNSA. The length of the CDR3 is 14 residues. Trimming removed 5 bases from V and 5 bases from J; junction bases left unmatched: 3. For the CDR3, the DNA is TGTGCCAGCAGCCCCGGACAGGGGACCGGGGAGCTGTTTTTT. Residues: CASSPGQGTGELFF.

The chain combines TRBV30 with TRBJ2-5; 10 bases are a match to TRBD2. Trimming removed 2 bases from V and 5 bases from J; junction bases left unmatched: 11. Germline lookup yields CDR1 GTSNPN and CDR2 SVGIG (reference sequence). The CDR3 is 16 residues long. The CDR3 spells CAWSSELAGSWETQYF. CDR3 DNA: TGTGCCTGGAGTTCGGAACTAGCGGGATCGTGGGAGACCCAGTACTTC. The full variable domain, rest sourced from reference TRBV30 and TRBJ2-5, is SQTIHQWPATLVQPVGSPLSLECTVEGTSNPNLYWYRQAAGRGLQLLFYSVGIGQISSEVPQNLSASRPQDRQFILSSKKLLLSDSGFYLCAWSSELAGSWETQYFGPGTRLLVL.

V usage is TRBV21-1 and J usage is TRBJ1-5; the table names TRBD1, a call not compared with the DNA. TRBV21-1 is deemed a pseudogene. CDR3 length: 15 amino acids. In nucleotides, the CDR3 is TGTGCCAGCACGGGACATACAGGGGTCAATCAGCCCCAGCATTTT. This codes for CASTGHTGVNQPQHF.

The chain has TRBV18 and TRBJ1-1; TRBD1 is a possible D gene (5 bases). The CDR3 loop spans 14 amino acids. The V end lost 5 bases, the J end lost 1 base, and 11 bases lay between the germline ends. In germline, CDR1 is KGHSH, CDR2 LQKENI. The CDR3 bases are TGTGCCAGCTCATCGACAGCTCCGAACACTGAAGCTTTCTTT. Its protein is CASSSTAPNTEAFF.

In its sample, this clone was seen a few times. Other DNA sequences in this specimen translate into the identical CDR3. This chain uses TRBV10-3 with TRBJ1-2, with D hard to call. Trimming removed 2 bases from V and 2 bases from J, with 3 bases in between. Germline V gene lookup returns CDR1 ENHRY and CDR2 SYGVKD. This CDR3 has 12 residues. DNA for the CDR3: TGTGCCATCAGTGAGGTAAACTATGGCTACACCTTC. This sequence encodes CAISEVNYGYTF.

The chain links TRBV5-1 to TRBJ2-7; TRBD2 aligns across 8 bases. This CDR3 region has 14 residues. Trimming took 1 base from V and 6 from J; bases not matched to a gene: 6. From germline, CDR1 is SGHRS and CDR2 YFSETQ. The CDR3 region is CASSLKAGVPEQYF. Here the CDR3 DNA reads TGCGCCAGCAGCTTGAAAGCGGGGGTCCCCGAGCAGTACTTC.

This chain uses TRBV5-1 with TRBJ1-1; 8 bases match TRBD1. CDR3 length: 15 amino acids. V lost 0 bases, J lost 6 bases, and 7 bases stayed unmatched. The germline V gene encodes CDR1 SGHRS and CDR2 YFSETQ. CDR3 residues: CASSLVGQAGPEAFF. CDR3 bases: TGCGCCAGCAGCTTGGTGGGACAGGCGGGGCCTGAAGCTTTCTTT. Full variable domain (rest looked up from reference TRBV5-1 and TRBJ1-1): KAGVTQTPRYLIKTRGQQVTLSCSPISGHRSVSWYQQTPGQGLQFLFEYFSETQRNKGNFPGRFSGRQFSNSRSEMNVSTLELGDSALYLCASSLVGQAGPEAFFGQGTRLTVV.

The rearrangement uses TRBV5-1 and TRBJ2-3; 8 bases align to TRBD2. The V and J ends lost 3 bases and 5 bases, in that order; junction bases with no gene match: 11. The CDR3 runs 16 residues. Germline CDR1 reads SGHRS; CDR2 reads YFSETQ. Here the CDR3 reads CASSSGNSGVRDTQYF. CDR3 coding DNA: TGCGCCAGCAGCTCAGGGAATAGCGGGGTTAGAGATACGCAGTATTTT.

This chain uses TRBV28 with TRBJ1-3, with D perhaps matching TRBD1 (6 bases). The V gene's germline CDR1 is MDHEN and CDR2 SYDVKM. There are 14 residues in the CDR3. V lost 9 bases and J lost 2, with 14 bases in between. The CDR3 here is CASRAGQTGNTIYF. In DNA, the CDR3 is TGTGCCAGTAGAGCCGGACAGACTGGAAACACCATATATTTT. The full variable domain, completed using reference TRBV28 and TRBJ1-3, is DVKVTQSSRYLVKRTGEKVFLECVQDMDHENMFWYRQDPGLGLRLIYFSYDVKMKEKGDIPEGYSVSREKKERFSLILESASTNQTSMYLCASRAGQTGNTIYFGEGSWLTVV.

The chain links TRBV4-1 to TRBJ2-2, with a weak D call TRBD1 (5 bases). The CDR3 runs 14 residues. The V gene lost 4 bases and the J gene lost 5 bases, with 11 bases spanning the gap. The germline V gene has CDR1 MGHRA and CDR2 YSYEKL. CDR3 coding DNA: TGCGCCAGCAGCCCCCTCAGGGATACCGGGGAGCTGTTTTTT. Amino acid sequence: CASSPLRDTGELFF.

The chain joins TRBV5-1 to TRBJ2-1, with 7 bases fitting TRBD1. Unmatched junction bases numbered 10, after V lost 5 bases and J lost 5 bases. This CDR3 comprises 15 residues. The germline gives CDR1 SGHRS, CDR2 YFSETQ. The CDR3 region has the DNA TGCGCCAGCAGAAGCTACCTCACAGGGGACAATGAGCAGTTCTTC. Its translation: CASRSYLTGDNEQFF.

The chain is built from TRBV5-6 and TRBJ2-3, with D perhaps matching TRBD2 (6 bases). This CDR3 spans 15 amino acids. CDR1 is SGHDT and CDR2 is YYEEEE in the germline V gene. With 4 bases removed from V and 0 bases from J, the gap between germline ends came to 12 bases. CDR3 in amino acids: CASSRRATSTDTQYF. The CDR3 region has the DNA TGTGCCAGCAGCCGGAGGGCTACTAGCACAGATACGCAGTATTTT.

The rearrangement uses TRBV19 and TRBJ2-7; 9 bases agree with TRBD1. Per germline, CDR1 LNHDA and CDR2 SQIVND (reference sequence). V shed 1 base and J 2 bases; nucleotides not matched to a gene: 3. This CDR3 contains 15 residues. DNA of the CDR3: TGTGCCAGTAGTATAGGCACAGGGGGCGCCTACGAGCAGTACTTC. Its protein is CASSIGTGGAYEQYF.

The J gene is TRBJ2-2, the V gene TRBV6-1; possible D gene TRBD2, 6 bases. V was trimmed by 1 base and J by 5 bases, leaving 17 bases between them. The CDR3 loop spans 17 amino acids. CDR1 is MNHNS and CDR2 is SASEGT in the germline V gene. This chain's CDR3 is CASSEGGSFGGTGELFF. DNA of the CDR3: TGTGCCAGCAGTGAAGGAGGGTCTTTTGGGGGGACCGGGGAGCTGTTTTTT.

This clone has only a few counts. The CDR3 spells CASSPQGALLTEAFF. As DNA, the CDR3 is TGTGCCAGCAGTCCGCAGGGGGCTCTGCTCACTGAAGCTTTCTTT. The chain recombines TRBV27 with TRBJ1-1, with 8 bases that match TRBD1. The germline V gene encodes CDR1 MNHEY and CDR2 SMNVEV (reference sequence). Losses at the gene ends were 5 bases for V and 4 bases for J; bases not matched to a gene: 9. CDR3 length: 15 residues.

There are a few counts of this clone. The chain has TRBV5-1 and TRBJ2-3; 11 nucleotides line up with TRBD2. J lost 4 bases, V lost 2 bases, and 3 bases had no gene match. The CDR3 sequence is 15 residues long. Germline V gene lookup returns CDR1 SGHRS and CDR2 YFSETQ. The CDR3 loop reads CASSFSGGAPDTQYF. CDR3 sequence (DNA): TGCGCCAGCAGCTTTAGCGGGGGGGCGCCAGATACGCAGTATTTT.

The rearrangement joins TRBV7-9 to TRBJ2-1; D may be TRBD1 (6 bases). This CDR3 has 14 amino acids. Germline V gene lookup returns CDR1 SEHNR and CDR2 FQNEAQ (reference sequence). V was cut by 0 bases and J by 5 bases, with 8 bases left in between. The CDR3 loop reads CASSLAGGNNEQFF. For the CDR3, the DNA is TGTGCCAGCAGCTTAGCAGGGGGTAACAATGAGCAGTTCTTC. Drawing the rest from reference TRBV7-9 and TRBJ2-1, the complete variable domain is DTGVSQNPRHKITKRGQNVTFRCDPISEHNRLYWYRQTLGQGPEFLTYFQNEAQLEKSRLLSDRFSAERPKGSFSTLEIQRTEQGDSAMYLCASSLAGGNNEQFFGPGTRLTVL.

This sequence joins TRBV4-2 and TRBJ1-1, with a possible D match to TRBD1 (5 bases). V shed 1 base and J shed 1 base, with 13 bases lying between them. The CDR3 length is 16 residues. The germline CDR1 and CDR2 sequences are LGHNA and YNFKEQ. CDR3 sequence: CASSQASGLGNTEAFF. In nucleotides, the CDR3 is TGTGCCAGCAGCCAAGCTTCAGGGCTCGGGAACACTGAAGCTTTCTTT.

The chain is built from TRBV4-2 and TRBJ2-1; 7 positions match TRBD2. Trimming cost V 0 bases and J 12 bases; bases outside gene matches: 11. The germline V gene encodes CDR1 LGHNA and CDR2 YNFKEQ. The CDR3 length is 15 residues. CDR3 sequence: CASSQDQSGRVGQFF. For the CDR3, the DNA is TGTGCCAGCAGCCAAGATCAGTCGGGGAGGGTGGGGCAGTTCTTC.

The chain carries TRBV15 and TRBJ1-4; D is unresolved. This CDR3 contains 14 residues. The germline V gene has CDR1 LNHNV and CDR2 YYDKDF (reference sequence). V gave up 5 bases and J gave up 7 bases, with 14 bases separating them. The CDR3 bases are TGTGCCACCAGCCCGCGGCGGGTGGGTGAAAAACTGTTTTTT. Translation gives CATSPRRVGEKLFF.

Of note for this clone: A read error may account for a junction end that differs from germline. This chain links TRBV4-1 with TRBJ1-3; D is uncertain. Germline CDR1 MGHRA, CDR2 YSYEKL. CDR3 length: 15 residues. This chain's CDR3 is CVSSQRRDSGNTIYF. DNA for the CDR3: TGCGTCAGCAGCCAAAGACGGGACTCTGGAAACACCATATATTTT.

This chain uses TRBV6-5 with TRBJ2-5; the D gene is possibly TRBD2 (5 bases). The CDR3 length is 14 residues. Trimming removed 5 bases from V and 4 bases from J, with 14 bases in between. The V gene's germline CDR1 is MNHEY and CDR2 SVGAGI. CDR3 in DNA: TGTGCCAGCAGTCATACTCAACGGGGAGAGACCCAGTACTTC. Its protein is CASSHTQRGETQYF.

The V gene is TRBV6-5, the J gene TRBJ1-3; 7 bases match TRBD1. The CDR3 runs to 14 residues. CDR1 and CDR2 from the germline V gene are MNHEY and SVGAGI. V lost 11 bases, J lost 4 bases, and 11 bases stayed unmatched. CDR3 in DNA: TGTGCCGGCGTCCCCGGGACAGTCGGAAACACCATATATTTT. This codes for CAGVPGTVGNTIYF.

The genes are TRBV28 and TRBJ2-5; TRBD2 matches 7 bases. The J segment lost 2 bases and the V segment lost 3 bases, leaving 9 bases of the junction unmatched. CDR3 size: 16 residues. Germline V CDR1 and CDR2: MDHEN, SYDVKM. The CDR3 protein is CASSFRAGEMQETQYF. The DNA for the CDR3 is TGTGCCAGCAGTTTTCGGGCGGGGGAAATGCAAGAGACCCAGTACTTC.

The J gene is TRBJ1-3, the V gene TRBV19, with 9 bases fitting TRBD1. CDR3 size: 14 residues. After removal of 9 bases from V and 4 bases from J, the junction contained 7 bases not matched to a gene. Per the germline V gene, CDR1 is LNHDA and CDR2 is SQIVND (reference sequence). The CDR3 nucleotides are TGTGCCAGCGTTGCCGGGACAGGGGGAAACACCATATATTTT. This translates into CASVAGTGGNTIYF. Together with reference TRBV19 and TRBJ1-3, the CDR3 gives the full variable domain: DGGITQSPKYLFRKEGQNVTLSCEQNLNHDAMYWYRQDPGQGLRLIYYSQIVNDFQKGDIAEGYSVSREKKESFPLTVTSAQKNPTAFYLCASVAGTGGNTIYFGEGSWLTVV.